The following is a TCR beta chain sequence with its context. Its antigen is not identified. Naive CD8 cells were CD45RO-negative, positively selected for CCR7, excluding terminally differentiated effector memory CD45RA+ cells. Deep level was the assay's run setting. Data came from immunoSEQ multiplex PCR; TCRdb stores just in-frame clones and leaves some out. The data show approximately 810,000 clones, about 92% seen once. CDR1 MNHNS and CDR2 SASEGT come from the germline V gene. Germline trimming cut 1 base from V and 4 bases from J; bases unmatched to any gene: 5. The CDR3 runs 15 residues. The sample comes from a study of shared clonotypes between healthy human individuals. Notes on the study in general: Sharing of clonotypes among donors was expected to vary with sequencing depth. Non-shared clonotypes showed lower generation probabilities than clonotypes common to all four donors. Depth was large, yet rarefaction showed that sorted-subset sequencing was incomplete.

Specimen: naive CD8+ T cells sorted from blood. The clonotype originates from a man aged 25-45 years in good health. This chain uses TRBV6-1 with TRBJ2-5, with TRBD1 matching over 8 bases. In DNA, the CDR3 is TGTGCCAGCAGTGAAGGGACAGGGCTGGGAGAGACCCAGTACTTC. Protein product: CASSEGTGLGETQYF.